The 29 T cell receptor beta chains listed next were all sequenced from one sample in a study of a mutant IDH1 vaccine in newly diagnosed glioma. For these receptors, no antigen is known. Time point given: week 11, during vaccination. Mutant IDH1 20-mer peptide, at 300 ug, made up each vaccine dose, with topical imiquimod. Libraries were prepared by immunoSEQ multiplex PCR; TCRdb keeps only in-frame clonotypes and omits some of them. The sample has about 130,000 clones, 80% seen once. This specimen consisted of PBMCs, obtained from a glioma patient whose treatment included an IDH1 peptide vaccine. The receptors were gathered from a man aged 35 to 55 with glioma.

As regards this clone: Within the sample, other DNA sequences also encode this same CDR3. The V call is TRBV5-1, the J call TRBJ2-3; no clear D gene. Between the trimmed V and J ends, which lost 2 bases and 0 bases, there was a span of 7 bases. Germline V CDR1 and CDR2: SGHRS, YFSETQ. The CDR3 has 14 amino acids. Here the CDR3 DNA reads TGCGCCAGCAGCTTAGGCGGCAGCACAGATACGCAGTATTTT. Residues: CASSLGGSTDTQYF.

This rearrangement joins TRBV2 to TRBJ2-7, with D perhaps TRBD2 (5 bases). CDR1 and CDR2 from the germline V gene are SNHLY and FYNNEI. The CDR3 is 13 amino acids. V was clipped by 11 bases and J by 5 bases, with 19 bases between them. The CDR3 reads CAGERARANEQYF. In DNA, the CDR3 is TGTGCCGGTGAGAGGGCCCGGGCCAACGAGCAGTACTTC.

The chain joins TRBV18 to TRBJ2-7; TRBD1 agrees at 7 bases. There are 12 residues in the CDR3. Germline CDR1 is KGHSH and CDR2 is LQKENI. The junction had 2 bases not matched to a gene; V was cut back by 0 bases and J by 9 bases. CDR3 region: CASSPPGQLQYF. CDR3 DNA sequence: TGTGCCAGCTCACCACCGGGACAGCTGCAGTACTTC.

The V call is TRBV9, the J call TRBJ2-3; D perhaps matches TRBD2 (7 bases). Looked up from germline, CDR1 is SGDLS and CDR2 is YYNGEE. This CDR3 spans 16 amino acids. V was shortened by 0 bases and J by 4 bases, with 15 bases between the two germline ends. This CDR3 is CASSVDPGGGPDTQYF. The CDR3 nucleotides read TGTGCCAGCAGCGTAGACCCGGGGGGCGGGCCAGATACGCAGTATTTT.

V is TRBV5-4 and J is TRBJ1-2, with 11 bases fitting TRBD1. The germline CDR1 and CDR2 sequences are SGHNT and YYREEE (reference sequence). V was pared by 6 bases and J by 4 bases, with 8 bases of the junction left unmatched. This CDR3 is built from 15 residues. The CDR3 here is CASTPGTGGIYGYTF. The CDR3 DNA reads as TGTGCCAGCACCCCCGGGACAGGGGGAATCTATGGCTACACCTTC.

Only one count was recorded for this clone. The chain recombines TRBV9 with TRBJ2-3, with TRBD2 identical over 9 bases. Germline CDR1 and CDR2: SGDLS and YYNGEE. With V trimmed by 3 bases and J by 5 bases, 4 bases remained unmatched. This CDR3 has 14 amino acids. CDR3 protein: CASSASGKLDTQYF. The DNA for the CDR3 is TGTGCCAGCAGCGCTAGCGGGAAACTAGATACGCAGTATTTT.

The V gene is TRBV4-3, the J gene TRBJ2-7, with D perhaps TRBD2 (6 bases). Germline CDR1 reads LGHNA; CDR2 reads YSLEER. The CDR3 consists of 15 residues. V lost 4 bases and J 4 bases, leaving 17 bases between the germline ends. The CDR3 spells CASSPYTEGRYEQYF. Here the CDR3 DNA reads TGCGCCAGCAGCCCCTATACTGAGGGGAGGTACGAGCAGTACTTC.

This chain joins TRBV9 and TRBJ2-5, with D perhaps assigned TRBD1 or TRBD2 (5 bases each). In germline, CDR1 is SGDLS, CDR2 YYNGEE. V gave up 0 bases and J gave up 1 base, with 10 bases separating them. The CDR3 sequence is 15 residues long. Written as DNA, the CDR3 is TGTGCCAGCAGCGTAGGAGGGGACCGCCAAGAGACCCAGTACTTC. Translated, it gives CASSVGGDRQETQYF.

The chain couples TRBV28 to TRBJ1-1; 7 nucleotides line up with TRBD1. Germline V gives CDR1 MDHEN, CDR2 SYDVKM. V lost 6 bases to trimming and J lost 6 bases; unmatched junction nucleotides: 16. The CDR3 length is 16 residues. CDR3 sequence: CASRETGIGDHAEAFF. CDR3 bases: TGTGCCAGCAGAGAGACAGGGATTGGTGATCACGCTGAAGCTTTCTTT.

The chain is built from TRBV5-6 and TRBJ2-3, with TRBD2 matching over 9 bases. CDR3 length equals 14 residues. Germline V gene sequence: CDR1 SGHDT, CDR2 YYEEEE. V gave up 4 bases and J gave up 5 bases; unmatched junction bases: 5. Written as DNA, the CDR3 is TGTGCCAGCAGCCATAGCGGGAGTGGAGATACGCAGTATTTT. The encoded protein is CASSHSGSGDTQYF.

CDR3 residues: CASSLVGGNTEAFF. CDR3 nucleotide sequence: TGTGCCAGCAGCTTAGTAGGCGGGAACACTGAAGCTTTCTTT. This chain connects TRBV7-2 to TRBJ1-1; no reliable D call. This CDR3 spans 14 amino acids. Looked up from germline, CDR1 is SGHTA and CDR2 is FQGNSA. V dropped 1 base and J dropped 1 base, with 7 bases sitting between them.

This clone was seen only once. This sequence joins TRBV4-3 and TRBJ2-5; D is unresolved. The V and J ends lost 0 bases and 0 bases respectively, with 8 bases between them. CDR1 is LGHNA and CDR2 is YSLEER in the germline V gene. This CDR3 has 15 amino acids. Here the CDR3 reads CASSQDFRYQETQYF. DNA of the CDR3: TGCGCCAGCAGCCAAGACTTCCGGTACCAAGAGACCCAGTACTTC.

V is TRBV5-4 and J is TRBJ2-6; D not resolved. CDR3 length: 15 amino acids. Trimming took 2 bases from V and 2 from J, leaving 8 bases between them. The V gene's germline CDR1 is SGHNT and CDR2 YYREEE (reference sequence). This CDR3 is CASSFQEAGANVLTF. The CDR3 region has the DNA TGTGCCAGCAGCTTTCAGGAAGCTGGGGCCAACGTCCTGACTTTC.

The V and J genes are TRBV2 and TRBJ2-5; 7 bases are shared with TRBD2. From germline, CDR1 is SNHLY and CDR2 FYNNEI. This CDR3 is 17 amino acids long. V lost 2 bases and J lost 6; bases outside the gene matches: 15. CDR3 sequence (DNA): TGTGCCAGCAGTGAACCCCCCGGGGGGATCACAAGAAAGACCCAGTACTTC. As protein: CASSEPPGGITRKTQYF.

Only one count was recorded for this clone. The V call is TRBV6-1, the J call TRBJ2-7; 7 bases match TRBD1. Germline V CDR1 and CDR2: MNHNS, SASEGT. The CDR3 loop spans 15 amino acids. The trim removed 8 bases at V and 2 bases at J, leaving 12 bases unmatched. The CDR3 loop reads CASRGGGGLPYEQYF. The CDR3, as DNA: TGTGCCAGCCGAGGGGGCGGAGGCTTGCCCTACGAGCAGTACTTC.

This rearrangement joins TRBV4-3 to TRBJ1-1; D possibly corresponds to TRBD1 (5 bases). This CDR3 has 14 amino acids. Germline V gives CDR1 LGHNA, CDR2 YSLEER. The V end was cut by 0 bases, the J end by 7 bases, with 12 bases between. CDR3 DNA: TGCGCCAGCAGCCAAGATTATCGGGGCCTTGAAGCTTTCTTT. This codes for CASSQDYRGLEAFF.

The J gene is TRBJ1-3, the V gene TRBV18; 9 nucleotides line up with TRBD1. The CDR3 loop spans 16 amino acids. CDR1 is KGHSH and CDR2 is LQKENI in the germline V gene. J lost 4 bases, V lost 3 bases, and 7 bases had no gene match. CDR3 loop: CASSPGQGSSGNTIYF. The DNA of the CDR3 is TGTGCCAGCTCACCTGGACAGGGGTCCTCCGGAAACACCATATATTTT. Supplemented by reference TRBV18 and TRBJ1-3, the full variable domain reads NAGVMQNPRHLVRRRGQEARLRCSPMKGHSHVYWYRQLPEEGLKFMVYLQKENIIDESGMPKERFSAEFPKEGPSILRIQQVVRGDSAAYFCASSPGQGSSGNTIYFGEGSWLTVV.

This clone was recorded once. This rearrangement joins TRBV7-3 to TRBJ2-2; D unresolved. Trimming removed 3 bases from V and 4 bases from J, with 9 bases in between. This CDR3 contains 14 residues. From germline, CDR1 is SGHTA and CDR2 FQGTGA. The CDR3 region is CASSLSWTTGELFF. The CDR3 coding sequence is TGTGCCAGCAGCTTGAGCTGGACCACCGGGGAGCTGTTTTTT.

The V call is TRBV30, the J call TRBJ2-7; maybe TRBD2 (5 bases). The CDR3 has 13 residues. V lost 1 base and J lost 3, with 10 bases in between. CDR1 GTSNPN and CDR2 SVGIG come from the germline V gene (reference sequence). The CDR3 bases are TGTGCCTGGAGTGAGGAGGCCGACTACGAGCAGTACTTC. This gives the protein CAWSEEADYEQYF.

The chain has TRBV5-1 and TRBJ2-1; no clear D. The V and J ends lost 2 bases and 4 bases respectively, with 16 bases between them. The CDR3 contains 16 residues. Germline values: CDR1 SGHRS, CDR2 YFSETQ. The chain's CDR3 is CASSFRSRAEYNEQFF. The CDR3, as DNA: TGCGCCAGCAGCTTTAGGTCTAGGGCGGAATACAATGAGCAGTTCTTC.

The CDR3 reads CASSIAAVAGTGELFF. The CDR3, as DNA: TGTGCCAGTAGTATAGCGGCAGTCGCTGGCACCGGGGAGCTGTTTTTT. J is TRBJ2-2 and V is TRBV19, with unresolved D. Germline V lookup: CDR1 LNHDA, CDR2 SQIVND (reference sequence). V lost 1 base, J lost 4 bases, and 13 bases lay in between. CDR3 length equals 16 residues.

The J gene is TRBJ2-7, the V gene TRBV6-6, with 8 positions matching TRBD1. The V segment lost 6 bases and the J segment 3 bases; nucleotides outside the gene matches: 10. CDR1 is MNHNY and CDR2 is SVGAGI in the germline V gene (reference sequence). The CDR3 covers 15 residues. CDR3 sequence: CASRATGAQHYEQYF. CDR3 sequence (DNA): TGTGCCAGCAGAGCGACAGGGGCGCAACACTACGAGCAGTACTTC.

V usage is TRBV9 and J usage is TRBJ2-1; 8 bases are shared with TRBD2. Germline V CDR1 and CDR2: SGDLS, YYNGEE. Trimming removed 0 bases from V and 4 bases from J; junction bases left unmatched: 3. This CDR3 is built from 15 residues. The CDR3 region is CASSVVTSGYNEQFF. The CDR3 DNA is TGTGCCAGCAGCGTAGTCACTAGCGGATACAATGAGCAGTTCTTC.

The J gene is TRBJ1-1, the V gene TRBV2, with a tentative D call TRBD1 (6 bases). CDR1 SNHLY and CDR2 FYNNEI come from the germline V gene. V was cut by 6 bases and J by 0 bases, with 11 bases left in between. The CDR3 consists of 14 residues. The CDR3 reads CASRATGMNTEAFF. As DNA, the CDR3 is TGTGCCAGCAGAGCCACAGGGATGAACACTGAAGCTTTCTTT.

The V call is TRBV6-1, the J call TRBJ1-5; no reliable D call. Trimming removed 5 bases at V and 3 bases at J, with 11 bases between. Germline V gene sequence: CDR1 MNHNS, CDR2 SASEGT. The CDR3 extends over 14 amino acids. CDR3 sequence: CASSLSGSNQPQHF. CDR3 bases: TGTGCCAGCAGTCTTTCCGGATCCAATCAGCCCCAGCATTTT.

V and J are TRBV11-2 and TRBJ2-2; tentatively, D is TRBD1 (6 bases). Trimming pared 5 bases from V and 6 bases from J, leaving 13 bases between. The CDR3 sequence is 14 residues long. Germline CDR1 and CDR2: SGHAT and FQNNGV. The CDR3 loop is CASSPRQGPGELFF. Written as DNA, the CDR3 is TGTGCCAGCAGCCCTCGTCAGGGGCCCGGGGAGCTGTTTTTT.

The J gene is TRBJ2-5, the V gene TRBV5-1; perhaps TRBD1 as D (5 bases). Per germline, CDR1 SGHRS and CDR2 YFSETQ. The CDR3 covers 15 residues. Trimming took off 1 base at V and 0 bases at J, with 10 bases between the two ends. The CDR3 spells CASSLRAGYQETQYF. The CDR3 DNA follows: TGCGCCAGCAGCTTGCGGGCAGGGTACCAAGAGACCCAGTACTTC.

The chain has TRBV27 and TRBJ2-6; 8 bases match TRBD1. Trimming removed 1 base from V and 4 bases from J; junction bases left unmatched: 3. The CDR3 length is 16 residues. Germline CDR1 is MNHEY and CDR2 is SMNVEV (reference sequence). DNA for the CDR3: TGTGCCAGCAGTTTATTCCGGACAGGGGGGGCCAACGTCCTGACTTTC. Protein product: CASSLFRTGGANVLTF.

V gene TRBV7-8 combines with J gene TRBJ2-1; no clear D. CDR1 and CDR2 from the germline V gene are SGHVS and FQNEAQ. The CDR3 runs to 15 residues. The V end was cut by 1 base, the J end by 4 bases, with 11 bases between. CDR3 coding DNA: TGTGCCAGCAGCTTAGGTACTTCTTCTTACAATGAGCAGTTCTTC. Translating it yields CASSLGTSSYNEQFF.